The clone carrying this TCR beta chain has a handful of counts. This entry belongs to a study of T-cell reconstitution after alpha-beta-depleted transplantation in children. Germline CDR1 and CDR2: MGHRA and YSYEKL. CDR3 length: 15 amino acids. Trimming stripped 0 bases from V and 6 bases from J, with 14 bases between. The authors prepared the TCRbeta library with unique molecular identifiers. TCRdb fed the PCR reads into MiXCR, producing one record per CDR3 protein. This table has over 550,000 distinct CDR3 sequences, over 9.5% appearing once. This sequence joins TRBV4-1 and TRBJ1-1; D is possibly TRBD1 (5 bases). The receptor's source is a human donor who donated a stem cell graft to a child with acute myeloid leukemia. The source material was PBMCs from the stem cell graft donor, sampled from the stem cell graft. The CDR3 region is CASSQEWGRTSEAFF. The DNA for the CDR3 is TGCGCCAGCAGCCAAGAATGGGGGAGGACATCTGAAGCTTTCTTT.